This is a list of T cell receptor beta chains from one sample in a study of post-analysis software for immune sequencing data. TCRdb reprocessed the PCR reads via MiXCR and lists one record per CDR3 protein. The sample lists approximately 570,000 distinct CDR3 sequences; around 44% were seen once. Sequencing input: blood. These receptors came from a girl between 5 and 17 years old with multiple sclerosis. Both conserved end residues are part of each CDR3. The order of the fields is J gene, V gene, D gene, clone size, CDR3 protein, CDR3 DNA. A D gene is named only where the DNA matches it firmly. Rows may omit the clone size; those that give it use once, few, many or a size class.

>TRBJ2-5|TRBV24-1|-|-
CATRLGSQETQYF
TGTGCCACCAGGCTTGGGTCCCAAGAGACCCAGTACTTC
>TRBJ1-2|TRBV4-1|-|few
CASSQDSGRISPGYTF
TGCGCCAGCAGCCAGGATTCGGGGCGGATCTCCCCAGGCTACACCTTC
>TRBJ2-7|TRBV3-1|-|-
CASSQGEEQYF
TGTGCCAGCAGCCAAGGGGAAGAGCAGTACTTC
>TRBJ2-5|TRBV25-1|-|once
CASSPLTSVQETQYF
TGTGCCAGCAGTCCACTCACCTCGGTACAAGAGACCCAGTACTTC
>TRBJ1-1|TRBV12-3/TRBV12-4|TRBD1|-
CASIQGQGTEAFF
TGTGCCAGCATTCAGGGACAGGGGACTGAAGCTTTCTTT
>TRBJ2-1|TRBV5-1|TRBD2|few
CASTRGTSGSSSYNEQFF
TGCGCCAGCACGAGGGGGACTAGCGGGTCAAGCTCCTACAATGAGCAGTTCTTC
>TRBJ2-7|TRBV4-1|-|-
CASSQSQGSYEQYF
TGCGCCAGCAGCCAAAGCCAGGGCTCCTACGAGCAGTACTTC
>TRBJ1-1|TRBV6-6|TRBD1|few
CASSYPGTGGIEAFF
TGTGCCAGCAGTTACCCCGGGACAGGGGGCATTGAAGCTTTCTTT
>TRBJ2-3|TRBV20-1|-|-
CSARRRQTDTQYF
TGCAGTGCTAGAAGACGCCAGACCGATACGCAGTATTTT
>TRBJ1-2|TRBV18|-|many
CASSAQLGGYTF
TGTGCCAGCTCAGCCCAACTTGGTGGCTACACCTTC
>TRBJ2-1|TRBV7-2|TRBD2|-
CASSVLAGVNNEQFF
TGTGCCAGCAGCGTACTAGCGGGGGTGAACAATGAGCAGTTCTTC
>TRBJ2-3|TRBV24-1|-|few
CATSASTDTQYF
TGTGCCACCAGTGCCAGCACAGATACGCAGTATTTT
>TRBJ2-2|TRBV11-3|-|-
CASSLNRGNTGELFF
TGTGCCAGCAGTCTCAATAGGGGGAACACCGGGGAGCTGTTTTTT
>TRBJ1-1|TRBV3-1|-|-
CASSQRQLNTEAFF
TGTGCCAGCAGCCAGCGACAGTTGAACACTGAAGCTTTCTTT
>TRBJ1-5|TRBV20-1|-|few
CSAVPGGHSNQPQHF
TGCAGTGCTGTCCCTGGGGGACATTCGAATCAGCCCCAGCATTTT
>TRBJ2-5|TRBV7-8|-|few
CASSPGRGPGETQYF
TGTGCCAGCAGCCCGGGGCGGGGGCCAGGAGAGACCCAGTACTTC
>TRBJ2-2|TRBV12-3/TRBV12-4|-|-
CASSLGGAGELFF
TGTGCCAGCAGCTTAGGCGGAGCCGGGGAGCTGTTTTTT
>TRBJ2-3|TRBV5-1|-|-
CASSLFKTAALSTDTQYF
TGCGCCAGCAGCTTATTTAAGACAGCCGCCCTTAGCACAGATACGCAGTATTTT
>TRBJ1-4|TRBV7-8|TRBD1|once
CASSTDRGQTNEKLFF
TGTGCCAGCAGCACCGACAGGGGGCAAACTAATGAAAAACTGTTTTTT
>TRBJ2-4|TRBV9|-|-
CASSASPSYTDTQYF
TGTGCCAGCAGCGCCTCGCCTAGTTACACAGATACGCAGTACTTC
>TRBJ1-1|TRBV6-5|-|-
CASSYSRGGSGTEAFF
TGTGCCAGCAGTTACTCGAGGGGGGGCTCGGGCACTGAGGCTTTCTTT
>TRBJ1-2|TRBV7-2|TRBD1|-
CASSLRGDRGLVDHGYTF
TGTGCCAGCAGCTTAAGAGGGGACAGGGGGCTCGTCGACCATGGCTACACCTTC
>TRBJ2-1|TRBV7-6|TRBD1|-
CASSLSYGQGVNEQFF
TGTGCCAGCAGCTTATCTTACGGACAGGGGGTAAATGAGCAGTTCTTC
>TRBJ2-5|TRBV4-1|-|once
CASSQEWRGQQNFQETQYF
TGCGCCAGCAGCCAAGAGTGGAGGGGGCAGCAGAACTTTCAAGAGACCCAGTACTTC
>TRBJ2-4|TRBV7-2|TRBD1|few
CASSLVSDRVFYF
TGTGCCAGCAGCTTAGTATCGGACAGGGTGTTCTACTTC
>TRBJ1-2|TRBV7-2|TRBD1|-
CASSLAGQNGYIF
TGTGCCAGCAGCTTAGCGGGACAGAACGGCTACATCTTC
>TRBJ2-1|TRBV6-4|-|-
CASRDRPGDNEQFF
TGTGCCAGCAGGGACCGTCCGGGAGACAATGAGCAGTTCTTC
>TRBJ1-2|TRBV6-1|-|-
CASSGTVAGYGYTF
TGTGCCAGCAGTGGGACCGTAGCGGGATATGGCTACACCTTC
>TRBJ1-5|TRBV7-3|-|few
CASSLTRPETGNQPQHF
TGTGCCAGCAGCTTAACACGGCCGGAGACAGGCAATCAGCCCCAGCATTTT
>TRBJ1-1|TRBV9|TRBD1|-
CASNSDGTGVTEAFF
TGTGCCAGCAACTCCGACGGGACAGGGGTAACTGAAGCTTTCTTT